The clone carrying this T cell receptor (beta chain) showed up just once. The data were produced by immunoSEQ multiplex PCR, yet TCRdb's version contains in-frame clones alone and is incomplete. Found here are fewer than 150,000 clones, about 67% of them singletons; the top ten hold 20% to 25%. The sample belongs to a study of shared clonotypes between healthy human individuals. In germline, CDR1 is MDHEN, CDR2 SYDVKM. This CDR3 comprises 15 residues. Trimming removed 7 bases from V and 0 bases from J, with 13 bases in between. This clonotype was sampled from a woman in her twenties or thirties in good health. The sample was memory CD8+ T cells sorted from blood. As to subset: CD45RO+ cells pooled with CCR7-negative TemRA cells. The chain links TRBV28 to TRBJ1-3; no definite D call. The CDR3 loop reads CASTAGVNSGNTIYF. DNA of the CDR3: TGTGCCAGCACCGCTGGGGTGAACTCTGGAAACACCATATATTTT.